The following is a T cell receptor (delta chain) sequence with its context. The target antigen is unknown. Sequence at one end of the junction differs from germline and may be a read error. PBMC RNA was reverse transcribed using gamma-chain- and delta-chain-specific primers. TCRdb re-called the RT-PCR reads via CATT. Of about 330 delta-chain clones in the sample, roughly a sixth were seen once. CDR3 size: 20 residues. Germline values: CDR1 GEAIGNYY, CDR2 EKD. This specimen comes from a study of delta chains in infants with herpesvirus infections. As for the study in general: From birth, Ugandan infants were followed prospectively for primary CMV infection. A public fetal Vdelta1/Vgamma8 clonotype was sought in postnatally CMV-infected infants.

The study, taken as a whole, reports: The public clonotype appeared only at the first post-infection time point. The public clonotype might exist undetected in CMV-uninfected infants.

This chain connects TRDV2 to TRDJ3, with 8 bases lining up with TRDD3. The sequence derives from a human donor who was a Ugandan infant, either HIV-exposed or HIV-unexposed (not recorded which). The sample in question was peripheral blood, obtained at time point 2 of longitudinal follow-up. The DNA of the CDR3 is TGTGCCTGTGACACTCTTACTGGGGGTCGTCGCTCCTGGGACACCCGACAGATATTTTTC. This sequence encodes CACDTLTGGRRSWDTRQIFF.